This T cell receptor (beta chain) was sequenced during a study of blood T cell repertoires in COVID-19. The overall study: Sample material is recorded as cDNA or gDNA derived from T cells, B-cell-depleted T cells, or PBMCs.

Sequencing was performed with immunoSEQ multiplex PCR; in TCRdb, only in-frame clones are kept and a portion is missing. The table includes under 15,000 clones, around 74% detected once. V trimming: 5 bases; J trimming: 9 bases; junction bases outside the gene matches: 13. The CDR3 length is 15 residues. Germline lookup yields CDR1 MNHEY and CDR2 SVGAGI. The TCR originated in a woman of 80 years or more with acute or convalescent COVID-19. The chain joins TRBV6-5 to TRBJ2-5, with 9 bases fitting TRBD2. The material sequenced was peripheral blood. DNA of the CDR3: TGTGCCAGCAGTCAGGACTTAGCGGGGGTCCGGGCCCAGTACTTC. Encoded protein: CASSQDLAGVRAQYF.